This TCR beta chain was documented in a study of identical twins. The CDR3 is 15 amino acids. Germline V gene sequence: CDR1 MNHEY, CDR2 SMNVEV (reference sequence). The ends were cut back, 6 bases at V and 7 bases at J, with 18 bases in the middle. As for this clonotype: As yet, its antigen is unknown.

A template switching step contributed a universal primer site, while unique molecular identifiers were present in the cDNA. Each CDR3 protein gets one entry after TCRdb re-called the 5' RACE reads with MiXCR. Counted here are around 160,000 distinct CDR3 sequences, under 4.5% occurring once; the ten biggest clones make up around 8%. Overall study results and limits: Twin pairs' shared out-of-frame alpha sequences were enriched in low generation probability. The abundant beta clonotypes from cord blood had fewer insertions, and memory repertoires had none of this. Zero-insertion analyses were open to partial confounding by invariant MAIT and iNKT cells.

The chain uses TRBV27 and TRBJ2-2; the D is unclear. Material: memory T cells sorted from blood. The receptor was derived from a man aged 18 to 29 in good health. CDR3 sequence: CASRTTETRSGELFF. CDR3 in DNA: TGTGCCAGCAGGACCACAGAGACAAGGAGCGGGGAGCTGTTTTTT.